This record looks at one T cell receptor (beta chain) sequence and its context. As yet, its antigen is unknown. With a J-beta primer mix and a sample-barcoded 5' primer, a second PCR ran about 7 to 11 cycles. Every cDNA molecule carried a tag from a template-switch adaptor bearing 12 random nucleotides. MiXCR, applied by TCRdb to the 5' RACE reads, yields one record per CDR3 protein. The sample includes roughly 730,000 distinct CDR3 sequences, 45% to 70% of them seen just once. Germline V gene lookup returns CDR1 SGDLS and CDR2 YYNGEE. V gave up 3 bases and J gave up 0 bases; unmatched junction bases: 3. The length of the CDR3 is 15 residues. This sample is part of a study of blood T cells in healthy people across ages. Regarding the study as a whole: The fall in TCR beta diversity per million T cells was roughly linear with age. TCR beta diversity was tightly associated with the proportion of naive T cells. Compared with aged donors, long-lived donors showed fewer expanded clones, suggesting selection.

The sample was blood. The chain recombines TRBV9 with TRBJ2-1, with TRBD2 identical over 7 bases. The source of this sequence is a man in his forties in good health. The CDR3 DNA reads TGTGCCAGCAGCGAAGCGGGGAGCTCCTACAATGAGCAGTTCTTC. Its protein product is CASSEAGSSYNEQFF.